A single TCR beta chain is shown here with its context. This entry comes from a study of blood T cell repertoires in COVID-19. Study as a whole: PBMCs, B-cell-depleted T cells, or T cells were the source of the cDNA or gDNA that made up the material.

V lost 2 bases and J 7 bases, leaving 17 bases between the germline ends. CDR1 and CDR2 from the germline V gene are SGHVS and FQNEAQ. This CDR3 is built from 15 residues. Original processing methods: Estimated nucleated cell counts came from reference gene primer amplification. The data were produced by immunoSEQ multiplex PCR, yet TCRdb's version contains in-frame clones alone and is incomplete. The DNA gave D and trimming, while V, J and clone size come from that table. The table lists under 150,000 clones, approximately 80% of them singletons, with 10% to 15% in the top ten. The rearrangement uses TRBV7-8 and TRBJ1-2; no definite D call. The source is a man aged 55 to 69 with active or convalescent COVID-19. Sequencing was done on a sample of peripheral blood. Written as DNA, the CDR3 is TGTGCCAGCAGCTTAATTAGCGCTTCTGCCCCTGGCTACACCTTC. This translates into CASSLISASAPGYTF.